This T cell receptor (beta chain) is drawn from a study of CD8 T cells in ankylosing spondylitis (dated 2017 in TCRdb). Regarding the research as a whole: The study set out to find disease-linked TCR variants by profiling T cell receptor beta repertoires in ankylosing spondylitis patients and healthy donors. The whole study cohort included over a hundred healthy donors and some 27 ankylosing spondylitis patients. Peripheral blood was sampled, and synovial fluid was also collected from ankylosing spondylitis patients. What the study reported, not specific to this receptor: According to the report, matched synovial fluid samples from ankylosing spondylitis patients were significantly enriched for the disease-linked clones. Some motif variants were previously reported in synovial fluid and blood of reactive arthritis patients, suggesting common disease-initiation mechanisms. In peripheral blood, the disease-linked clones were found at relatively low frequencies and had a CD8+ phenotype. Blood from ankylosing spondylitis patients appeared to be characterized by a TCR beta motif made up of several highly homologous amino acid variants.

TCRdb names Illumina HiSeq 2500 as the instrument used. Quantitative 5'-RACE with molecular barcodes was the method used to prepare the TCR beta libraries. Under the source paper's analysis protocol: A new computational method, built on a probabilistic model of VDJ rearrangement, was used to identify disease-linked TCR variants. TCRdb reran the public reads through fastp at Q25 and MiXCR, keeping productive beta chains. Each CDR3 protein appears once, grouped with its most common genes and DNA. The V and J calls follow TCRdb's processing rather than the paper's. Present in this sample are almost 400,000 distinct CDR3 sequences, about 20% of which were seen just once. The top ten constitute approximately 16% of the sample. From a lookup of the germline V gene, CDR1 and CDR2 are ENHRY and SYGVKD. Taken from cysteine to phenylalanine, the CDR3 has 16 residues. Solely the CDR3 DNA is kept, with 48 bases framed from the first base. Relative to germline, V is missing 1 base and J is missing 8 bases, with 9 bases of the junction outside any gene match.

A few counts support this clonotype. This clone's antigen is unknown. The record has no base qualities; no much larger clone is one base away. The chain employs TRBV10-3 and TRBJ2-1; a stretch of 9 junction bases matches TRBD2. Sequencing used blood, either unsorted or a sorted T cell fraction (not recorded which). The sequence was collected from a male donor with ankylosing spondylitis. Here the CDR3 is given as CAISELAGVFFDEQFF. The DNA reads as follows: TGTGCCATCAGTGAGTTAGCGGGAGTATTTTTCGATGAGCAGTTCTTC.